The 31 T cell receptor beta chains reported below all come from one sample, sequenced in a study of Tregs in tolerant kidney transplant recipients. Using immunoSEQ multiplex PCR, the repertoire was profiled, and TCRdb retains in-frame clones only, with some absent. The table shows tens of thousands of clones, with roughly nine tenths occurring only once. Recipients received nonmyeloablative bone marrow transplants from related graft donors, with transient mixed chimerism. The material was CD4+ T cells from blood (PBMCs), obtained 24 months after the transplant. The receptors were gathered from a human patient who received a combined kidney and bone marrow transplant. Some of these T cells may belong to the graft donor.

The rearrangement joins TRBV10-3 to TRBJ1-1; D is ambiguous. Between the trimmed V and J ends, which lost 9 bases and 5 bases, there was a span of 13 bases. CDR1 is ENHRY, CDR2 SYGVKD, per germline. CDR3 length: 12 amino acids. CDR3 residues: CAISVSLTEAFF. Written as DNA, the CDR3 is TGTGCCATTTCGGTCTCCTTAACTGAAGCTTTCTTT.

The gene calls are TRBV19 and TRBJ2-1; maybe TRBD2 (7 bases). The CDR3 contains 14 residues. The germline CDR1 and CDR2 sequences are LNHDA and SQIVND (reference sequence). The ends were cut back, 7 bases at V and 3 bases at J, with 13 bases in the middle. DNA for the CDR3: TGTGCCAGTATGACGGGGGGCTTCTACAATGAGCAGTTCTTC. Translated: CASMTGGFYNEQFF.

This clone was picked up one time. The chain has TRBV2 and TRBJ1-5; D possibly corresponds to TRBD1 (5 bases). From germline, CDR1 is SNHLY and CDR2 FYNNEI. V dropped 7 bases and J dropped 1 base, with 14 bases sitting between them. The CDR3 is made up of 15 amino acids. CDR3: CASTREDRSNQPQHF. The CDR3 coding sequence is TGTGCCAGCACGCGGGAAGACAGAAGCAATCAGCCCCAGCATTTT.

The chain couples TRBV7-9 to TRBJ1-1, with a tentative D call TRBD1 (6 bases). V was trimmed by 4 bases and J by 0 bases, leaving 9 bases between them. This CDR3 spans 14 amino acids. CDR1 and CDR2 (germline): SEHNR, FQNEAQ (reference sequence). In DNA form, the CDR3 reads TGTGCCAGCAGCTCCGGACAGATGAACACTGAAGCTTTCTTT. Protein sequence: CASSSGQMNTEAFF.

V usage is TRBV5-1 and J usage is TRBJ2-7, with a tentative D call TRBD2 (6 bases). The CDR3 is 15 residues long. Germline CDR1 reads SGHRS; CDR2 reads YFSETQ. Trimming removed 3 bases at V and 0 bases at J, with 13 bases between. The CDR3 bases are TGCGCCAGCAGCTCAGGTGGAGGGAGCTCCTACGAGCAGTACTTC. Protein: CASSSGGGSSYEQYF.

This rearrangement joins TRBV14 to TRBJ2-3; a weak D match, TRBD2 (5 bases). Germline CDR1 and CDR2: SGHDN and FVKESK. Trimming left V 3 bases short and J 5 bases short, with 9 bases between. The CDR3 runs 13 residues. The chain's CDR3 is CASSQTRGDTQYF. The CDR3 DNA reads as TGTGCCAGCAGCCAGACCCGGGGAGATACGCAGTATTTT.

This clone was seen once. V usage is TRBV28 and J usage is TRBJ2-1; the match to TRBD1 covers 10 bases. CDR3 length: 13 amino acids. Germline CDR1 reads MDHEN; CDR2 reads SYDVKM. V shed 5 bases, J shed 9 bases, and the junction held 4 bases outside the gene matches. CDR3: CASSLDRGIEQFF. The CDR3 DNA reads TGTGCCAGCAGTCTGGACAGGGGGATTGAGCAGTTCTTC.

The V and J genes are TRBV4-3 and TRBJ2-3; 7 positions agree with TRBD2. The ends lost 1 base at V and 6 bases at J; junction bases unmatched: 7. Germline V gene lookup returns CDR1 LGHNA and CDR2 YSLEER. The CDR3 is 15 residues long. Here the CDR3 DNA reads TGCGCCAGCAGCCAAGTGGCGGGAGAAGGCGATACGCAGTATTTT. Residues: CASSQVAGEGDTQYF.

The chain links TRBV14 to TRBJ1-1; D is ambiguous. Looked up from germline, CDR1 is SGHDN and CDR2 is FVKESK. CDR3 size: 14 residues. V gave up 2 bases and J gave up 4 bases, with 11 bases separating them. For the CDR3, the DNA is TGTGCCAGCAGCCAATTGGATAGGAGCACTGAAGCTTTCTTT. It specifies CASSQLDRSTEAFF.

The gene calls are TRBV30 and TRBJ2-1; D unclear. The CDR3 length is 13 residues. The V gene's germline CDR1 is GTSNPN and CDR2 SVGIG (reference sequence). Trimming removed 0 bases at V and 5 bases at J, with 8 bases between. CDR3 DNA sequence: TGTGCCTGGAGTGTAAGACTTAACAATGAGCAGTTCTTC. This encodes CAWSVRLNNEQFF.

This chain uses TRBV2 with TRBJ1-1; 8 nucleotides line up with TRBD1. V lost 2 bases to trimming and J lost 5 bases; unmatched junction nucleotides: 7. Germline-derived CDR1 and CDR2 are SNHLY and FYNNEI. This CDR3 is 15 amino acids long. The CDR3: CASSETGTGGTEAFF. The CDR3, as DNA: TGTGCCAGCAGTGAAACCGGGACAGGCGGGACTGAAGCTTTCTTT.

This chain connects TRBV5-4 to TRBJ1-2; no reliable D call. V dropped 0 bases and J dropped 6 bases, with 6 bases sitting between them. Germline V CDR1 and CDR2: SGHNT, YYREEE (reference sequence). This CDR3 has 12 residues. The CDR3 region has the DNA TGTGCCAGCAGCTTGGGACAAGATGGCTACACCTTC. Protein: CASSLGQDGYTF.

The chain joins TRBV4-1 to TRBJ1-3; D remains ambiguous. CDR1 and CDR2 (germline): MGHRA, YSYEKL. This CDR3 spans 13 amino acids. V shed 4 bases and J shed 8 bases, with 12 bases lying between them. CDR3 protein: CASSRAPADTIYF. CDR3 in DNA: TGCGCCAGCAGCCGAGCTCCCGCTGACACCATATATTTT.

CDR3 in amino acids: CASYIGRVTYNEQFF. The CDR3 DNA reads TGTGCCAGCTACATCGGCAGGGTAACCTACAATGAGCAGTTCTTC. V and J are TRBV5-4 and TRBJ2-1, with D possibly being TRBD1 (5 bases). V lost 7 bases and J lost 2, with 16 bases in between. From germline, CDR1 is SGHNT and CDR2 YYREEE (reference sequence). This CDR3 comprises 15 residues.

V gene TRBV5-8 combines with J gene TRBJ2-2; 7 nucleotides align to TRBD1. CDR3 length equals 16 residues. CDR1 is SGHTS, CDR2 YDEGEE, per germline. The junction had 7 bases not matched to a gene; V was cut back by 0 bases and J by 5 bases. CDR3 loop: CASSLDRQGGTGELFF. The DNA of the CDR3 is TGTGCCAGCAGCTTGGACCGACAGGGTGGGACCGGGGAGCTGTTTTTT.

V usage is TRBV25-1 and J usage is TRBJ2-5; TRBD1 matches at 8 bases. The length of the CDR3 is 15 residues. Trimming cost V 8 bases and J 5 bases; bases outside gene matches: 13. In germline, CDR1 is MGHDK, CDR2 SYGVNS. For the CDR3, the DNA is TGTGCCAGCGGACTTGGGGGCTCAGGGGGCGAGACCCAGTACTTC. Translating gives CASGLGGSGGETQYF.

The genes are TRBV15 and TRBJ2-1, with 10 bases matching TRBD2. After removal of 4 bases from V and 9 bases from J, the junction contained 3 bases not matched to a gene. This CDR3 comprises 13 residues. CDR1 LNHNV and CDR2 YYDKDF come from the germline V gene (reference sequence). The CDR3 bases are TGTGCCACCAGCAAAGGGACTAGCGCTGAGCAGTTCTTC. The encoded protein is CATSKGTSAEQFF.

The V gene is TRBV4-2, the J gene TRBJ2-7; TRBD2 is a possible D gene (6 bases). The ends were cut back, 6 bases at V and 0 bases at J, with 15 bases in the middle. Germline V lookup: CDR1 LGHNA, CDR2 YNFKEQ. The CDR3 totals 15 residues. CDR3: CASRETRLSSYEQYF. CDR3 DNA sequence: TGTGCCAGCAGGGAGACTAGACTCAGCTCCTACGAGCAGTACTTC.

J is TRBJ1-5 and V is TRBV7-3; D unresolved. Germline V gene data show CDR1 as SGHTA and CDR2 as FQGTGA. V was shortened by 4 bases and J by 5 bases, with 9 bases between the two germline ends. CDR3 length: 13 amino acids. The CDR3 reads CASSSLPDQPQHF. The DNA of the CDR3 is TGTGCCAGCAGCTCCTTACCGGATCAGCCCCAGCATTTT.

CDR3 in amino acids: CASSHGWDPAGRHEQYF. The CDR3 nucleotides are TGCGCCAGCAGCCATGGGTGGGACCCAGCGGGAAGGCACGAGCAGTACTTC. The V gene is TRBV4-3, the J gene TRBJ2-7; 7 positions agree with TRBD2. The V gene end was trimmed by 3 bases and the J gene end by 5 bases; junction bases not matched to a gene: 16. Germline V gene lookup returns CDR1 LGHNA and CDR2 YSLEER. The CDR3 runs to 17 residues.

The rearrangement joins TRBV7-3 to TRBJ2-5; 8 nucleotides match TRBD2. The J segment lost 1 base and the V segment lost 5 bases, leaving 9 bases of the junction unmatched. Germline loops: CDR1 SGHTA, CDR2 FQGTGA. The CDR3 is made up of 16 amino acids. The CDR3 reads CASSPGVAGTQETQYF. CDR3 DNA sequence: TGTGCCAGCAGCCCCGGGGTAGCGGGGACCCAAGAGACCCAGTACTTC.

The J gene is TRBJ2-5, the V gene TRBV5-4; unclear D gene. The ends were cut back, 4 bases at V and 2 bases at J, with 21 bases in the middle. The CDR3 spans 17 residues. Germline-derived CDR1 and CDR2 are SGHNT and YYREEE (reference sequence). The chain's CDR3 is CASSPTPASHGQETQYF. The CDR3 DNA sequence: TGTGCCAGCAGCCCTACCCCTGCTAGTCACGGGCAAGAGACCCAGTACTTC. The full variable domain, completed using reference TRBV5-4 and TRBJ2-5, is ETGVTQSPTHLIKTRGQQVTLRCSSQSGHNTVSWYQQALGQGPQFIFQYYREEENGRGNFPPRFSGLQFPNYSSELNVNALELDDSALYLCASSPTPASHGQETQYFGPGTRLLVL.

CDR3: CASSSQGTGDNEQFF. The CDR3 region has the DNA TGTGCCAGCAGTTCCCAAGGGACAGGGGACAATGAGCAGTTCTTC. The chain combines TRBV6-5 with TRBJ2-1; TRBD1 matches at 10 bases. Germline loops: CDR1 MNHEY, CDR2 SVGAGI. J lost 5 bases, V lost 4 bases, and 5 bases had no gene match. The CDR3 consists of 15 residues.

The rearrangement uses TRBV7-9 and TRBJ2-2, with D perhaps matching TRBD2 (5 bases). V was pared by 3 bases and J by 4 bases, with 12 bases between. Germline-derived CDR1 and CDR2 are SEHNR and FQNEAQ (reference sequence). The CDR3 contains 15 residues. The CDR3 sequence: CASSFTGMGTGELFF. As DNA, the CDR3 is TGTGCCAGCAGCTTTACCGGGATGGGCACCGGGGAGCTGTTTTTT. Complete variable domain (other parts from reference TRBV7-9 and TRBJ2-2): DTGVSQNPRHKITKRGQNVTFRCDPISEHNRLYWYRQTLGQGPEFLTYFQNEAQLEKSRLLSDRFSAERPKGSFSTLEIQRTEQGDSAMYLCASSFTGMGTGELFFGEGSRLTVL.

The rearrangement links TRBV6-1 to TRBJ2-2; 13 bases are shared with TRBD2. V lost 6 bases to trimming and J lost 4 bases; unmatched junction nucleotides: 2. The CDR3 is made up of 15 amino acids. Germline CDR1 is MNHNS and CDR2 is SASEGT. The CDR3 loop reads CASSGLAGVTGELFF. DNA of the CDR3: TGTGCCAGCAGCGGACTAGCGGGGGTCACCGGGGAGCTGTTTTTT.

The chain's CDR3 is CASSLIAGNGYTF. The CDR3 bases are TGCGCCAGCAGCCTAATTGCGGGTAATGGCTACACCTTC. The rearrangement links TRBV5-1 to TRBJ1-2; D gene unclear. Germline lookup yields CDR1 SGHRS and CDR2 YFSETQ. V lost 4 bases and J 6 bases, leaving 13 bases between the germline ends. The length of the CDR3 is 13 residues. Full variable domain (rest looked up from reference TRBV5-1 and TRBJ1-2): KAGVTQTPRYLIKTRGQQVTLSCSPISGHRSVSWYQQTPGQGLQFLFEYFSETQRNKGNFPGRFSGRQFSNSRSEMNVSTLELGDSALYLCASSLIAGNGYTFGSGTRLTVV.

The rearrangement links TRBV4-1 to TRBJ1-5; TRBD1 agrees at 8 bases. Trimming at V came to 2 bases and at J to 8 bases, leaving 8 bases not matched to a gene. The CDR3 is made up of 15 amino acids. CDR1 and CDR2 from the germline V gene are MGHRA and YSYEKL. This CDR3 reads CASSQQGAGNKPQHF. CDR3 nucleotide sequence: TGCGCCAGCAGCCAACAGGGGGCTGGAAATAAGCCCCAGCATTTT.

This clone was detected only once. The CDR3 coding sequence is TGTGCCAGCAGCCCTAGTCCTAGCGGGAGCGGTGAGACCCAGTACTTC. Its translation: CASSPSPSGSGETQYF. The rearrangement uses TRBV7-3 and TRBJ2-5, with TRBD2 matching 10 bases. Germline V gene sequence: CDR1 SGHTA, CDR2 FQGTGA. V shed 5 bases and J 5 bases; nucleotides not matched to a gene: 11. The CDR3 runs 16 residues.

This clone has a single count. The rearrangement uses TRBV29-1 and TRBJ1-3, with D perhaps matching TRBD1 (5 bases). CDR1 is SQVTM, CDR2 ANQGSEA, per germline. V was trimmed by 6 bases and J by 4 bases, leaving 13 bases between them. This CDR3 has 13 amino acids. Written as DNA, the CDR3 is TGCAGCGTCCAGGGAACGGCAGGAAACACCATATATTTT. Amino acid sequence: CSVQGTAGNTIYF. Full variable domain (remainder filled in from reference TRBV29-1 and TRBJ1-3): SAVISQKPSRDICQRGTSLTIQCQVDSQVTMMFWYRQQPGQSLTLIATANQGSEATYESGFVIDKFPISRPNLTFSTLTVSNMSPEDSSIYLCSVQGTAGNTIYFGEGSWLTVV.

Written as DNA, the CDR3 is TGTGCCTGGAGTGTCTCTCGGAGCGGGGACCGTTCTGGAAAACTGTTTTTT. It specifies CAWSVSRSGDRSGKLFF. The rearrangement uses TRBV30 and TRBJ1-4; perhaps TRBD1 as D (5 bases). Germline assignment: CDR1 GTSNPN and CDR2 SVGIG (reference sequence). The CDR3 is made up of 17 amino acids. The V end was cut by 0 bases, the J end by 10 bases, with 24 bases between.

The chain joins TRBV11-2 to TRBJ2-3; 7 positions agree with TRBD1. Losses at the gene ends were 5 bases for V and 5 bases for J; bases not matched to a gene: 19. The CDR3 length is 18 residues. Germline V gives CDR1 SGHAT, CDR2 FQNNGV. CDR3 nucleotides: TGTGCCAGCAGCCCTCAAATTCAGGGGGAGAGGTTTTTAGATACGCAGTATTTT. It encodes CASSPQIQGERFLDTQYF.